What follows describes a single TCR beta chain. Roughly 10 milliliters was the volume of peripheral blood drawn from each donor. The sample belongs to a study of blood T cells in healthy people across ages. Sample-barcoded 5' priming and a J-beta primer mix drove a second PCR of 7 to 11 cycles. MiXCR, applied by TCRdb to the 5' RACE reads, yields one record per CDR3 protein. Among around 800,000 distinct CDR3 sequences listed, roughly 25% were seen once. CDR3 size: 17 residues. V lost 6 bases, J lost 0 bases, and 7 bases stayed unmatched. Germline CDR1 and CDR2: MNHEY and SVGEGT. These data were also reused for a study on T cells of mothers and their children.

This TCR was recovered from a boy between 10 and 17 years old in good health. The specimen sequenced was blood. The chain carries TRBV6-2 or TRBV6-3 and TRBJ2-6; the match to TRBD1 covers 8 bases. The CDR3 loop reads CASSGQGGNSGANVLTF. The CDR3 DNA is TGTGCCAGCAGCGGACAGGGAGGAAACTCTGGGGCCAACGTCCTGACTTTC.